The next 25 T cell receptor beta chains were all read from a single sample in a study of shared clonotypes between healthy human individuals. Here immunoSEQ multiplex PCR was the method, and the copy in TCRdb shows in-frame clones only, minus some. The table lists hundreds of thousands of clones, about 96% of them singletons, with more than 0.3% in the top ten. What was sequenced was memory CD8+ T cells sorted from blood. Documented subset: CD45RO+ cells pooled with CCR7-negative TemRA cells. Receptors originate from a young man in good health.

The rearrangement links TRBV7-9 to TRBJ1-2; maybe TRBD1 (5 bases). The CDR3 contains 14 residues. The germline CDR1 and CDR2 sequences are SEHNR and FQNEAQ (reference sequence). With 5 bases removed from V and 2 bases from J, the gap between germline ends came to 12 bases. CDR3 residues: CASSDTGANYGYTF. As DNA, the CDR3 is TGTGCCAGCAGCGACACAGGAGCCAACTATGGCTACACCTTC.

The rearrangement joins TRBV5-1 to TRBJ1-1; D uncertain. The CDR3 loop spans 14 amino acids. Trimming removed 4 bases from V and 7 bases from J, with 17 bases in between. CDR1 SGHRS and CDR2 YFSETQ come from the germline V gene. The CDR3 here is CASSHRLPDGEAFF. The CDR3 nucleotides are TGCGCCAGCAGCCACCGTCTCCCCGACGGTGAAGCTTTCTTT.

The chain is built from TRBV18 and TRBJ2-7; D gene uncertain. V was clipped by 3 bases and J by 2 bases, with 14 bases between them. The germline gives CDR1 KGHSH, CDR2 LQKENI. The CDR3 totals 15 residues. The CDR3: CASSPLKAVAYEQYF. Here the CDR3 DNA reads TGTGCCAGCTCACCGTTGAAGGCGGTTGCCTACGAGCAGTACTTC.

The V and J genes are TRBV6-5 and TRBJ1-4; a weak D match, TRBD1 (6 bases). The CDR3 has 15 amino acids. V lost 0 bases to trimming and J lost 8 bases, with 13 bases between them. Germline CDR1 is MNHEY and CDR2 is SVGAGI. The CDR3 reads CASSYSRGAREKLFF. CDR3 nucleotides: TGTGCCAGCAGTTACTCTAGGGGGGCGAGAGAAAAACTGTTTTTT.

This sequence joins TRBV4-2 and TRBJ1-6; D possibly corresponds to TRBD1 (6 bases). V was clipped by 4 bases and J by 11 bases, with 18 bases between them. Looked up from germline, CDR1 is LGHNA and CDR2 is YNFKEQ. The CDR3 contains 15 residues. The CDR3 DNA reads as TGTGCCAGCAGCCCCCGCCCAGCAGGGGCGCCACCCCTCCACTTT. Its translation: CASSPRPAGAPPLHF.

The V and J genes are TRBV28 and TRBJ1-1; unclear D gene. There are 17 residues in the CDR3. V lost 8 bases and J 1 base, leaving 23 bases between the germline ends. The germline CDR1 and CDR2 sequences are MDHEN and SYDVKM. The CDR3 loop is CASGSPVLGPGNTEAFF. Here the CDR3 DNA reads TGTGCCAGCGGTAGTCCAGTCCTGGGCCCAGGGAACACTGAAGCTTTCTTT.

V and J are TRBV4-2 and TRBJ2-1; weak D call: TRBD2 (5 bases). Per germline, CDR1 LGHNA and CDR2 YNFKEQ. This CDR3 contains 17 residues. Trimming left V 2 bases short and J 0 bases short, with 14 bases between. For the CDR3, the DNA is TGTGCCAGCAGCCAATCAGGAACTAGGAGCTCCTACAATGAGCAGTTCTTC. Translated: CASSQSGTRSSYNEQFF.

The chain links TRBV5-6 to TRBJ2-2, with 10 bases that match TRBD2. This CDR3 has 15 residues. Germline V gives CDR1 SGHDT, CDR2 YYEEEE. The CDR3 region has the DNA TGTGCAGCAGCCGAAGCGGGAGGGCGAAGCGGGGAGCTGTTTTTT. It specifies CAAAEAGGRSGELFF.

J is TRBJ2-7 and V is TRBV6-1; D is undetermined. CDR1 and CDR2 (germline): MNHNS, SASEGT. The CDR3 is 11 amino acids. Trimming shortened V by 2 bases and J by 7 bases, and 6 bases separated the two germline ends. The CDR3 coding sequence is TGTGCCAGCAGTGAACTGAGGGAGCAGTACTTC. This translates into CASSELREQYF.

This chain links TRBV5-1 with TRBJ1-1; no firm D call. The germline CDR1 and CDR2 sequences are SGHRS and YFSETQ. CDR3 length equals 15 residues. V was trimmed by 2 bases and J by 2 bases, leaving 13 bases between them. This CDR3 is CASSFVRAGNTEAFF. In DNA, the CDR3 is TGCGCCAGCAGCTTCGTTAGGGCGGGTAACACTGAAGCTTTCTTT.

This clone was detected only once. Additional DNA sequences in this sample encode the identical CDR3. The chain joins TRBV6-5 to TRBJ2-5; D possibly corresponds to TRBD2 (6 bases). The germline V and J ends were trimmed by 0 bases and 4 bases, with 6 bases remaining between them. Germline assignment: CDR1 MNHEY and CDR2 SVGAGI. The CDR3 totals 13 residues. The CDR3 bases are TGTGCCAGCAGTTACTCAGCGGGAGAGACCCAGTACTTC. This codes for CASSYSAGETQYF.

The rearrangement links TRBV15 to TRBJ2-1, with D possibly being TRBD1 (6 bases). Trimming stripped 0 bases from V and 5 bases from J, with 14 bases between. The CDR3 contains 16 residues. Germline V gene lookup returns CDR1 LNHNV and CDR2 YYDKDF (reference sequence). The CDR3 reads CATSREEGVPHNEQFF. DNA for the CDR3: TGTGCCACCAGCAGAGAAGAGGGGGTCCCTCACAATGAGCAGTTCTTC.

The rearrangement uses TRBV6-5 and TRBJ2-7; weak D call: TRBD1 (5 bases). Trimming pared 0 bases from V and 2 bases from J, leaving 11 bases between. CDR1 is MNHEY and CDR2 is SVGAGI in the germline V gene. CDR3 size: 15 residues. The CDR3 region is CASSYSIQATYEQYF. CDR3 in DNA: TGTGCCAGCAGTTACTCGATACAGGCGACCTACGAGCAGTACTTC.

The V call is TRBV9, the J call TRBJ2-5; 7 bases are shared with TRBD2. This CDR3 comprises 15 residues. Germline CDR1 reads SGDLS; CDR2 reads YYNGEE. V dropped 1 base and J dropped 3; count of bases not matched to a gene: 6. DNA for the CDR3: TGTGCCAGCAGCGTAAGAATAGGGAGGGAAGAGACCCAGTACTTC. It specifies CASSVRIGREETQYF.

The rearrangement joins TRBV18 to TRBJ2-2; unclear D gene. Trimming shortened V by 3 bases and J by 5 bases, and 7 bases separated the two germline ends. Germline V gene lookup returns CDR1 KGHSH and CDR2 LQKENI. The length of the CDR3 is 13 residues. The CDR3 DNA follows: TGTGCCAGCTCACCGGAGATGACCGGGGAGCTGTTTTTT. Translation gives CASSPEMTGELFF. Based on the CDR3 plus reference TRBV18 and TRBJ2-2, the full variable domain is NAGVMQNPRHLVRRRGQEARLRCSPMKGHSHVYWYRQLPEEGLKFMVYLQKENIIDESGMPKERFSAEFPKEGPSILRIQQVVRGDSAAYFCASSPEMTGELFFGEGSRLTVL.

The V gene is TRBV10-2, the J gene TRBJ2-7; tentative D call: TRBD2 (8 bases). Germline assignment: CDR1 WSHSY and CDR2 SAAADI. V lost 6 bases and J 4 bases, leaving 22 bases between the germline ends. The CDR3 covers 16 residues. The CDR3 loop is CASSLPGGGTLYEQYF. Written as DNA, the CDR3 is TGCGCCAGCAGCCTCCCGGGAGGGGGCACCTTATACGAGCAGTACTTC.

The chain employs TRBV2 and TRBJ2-7; 7 bases line up with TRBD2. V shed 8 bases, J shed 3 bases, and the junction held 10 bases outside the gene matches. This CDR3 has 14 residues. Germline V CDR1 and CDR2: SNHLY, FYNNEI. The CDR3 protein is CASGLSSGSYEQYF. As DNA, the CDR3 is TGTGCCAGCGGGCTCTCTAGCGGAAGCTACGAGCAGTACTTC.

This clone appeared once. The V call is TRBV6-5, the J call TRBJ2-7; possible D gene TRBD2, 6 bases. This CDR3 comprises 14 residues. The germline V gene encodes CDR1 MNHEY and CDR2 SVGAGI. The ends were cut back, 4 bases at V and 1 base at J, with 11 bases in the middle. As DNA, the CDR3 is TGTGCCAGCAGTTCTATCCGGGGGTCCTACGAGCAGTACTTC. Translated: CASSSIRGSYEQYF.

J is TRBJ2-7 and V is TRBV6-6; the D is unclear. From germline, CDR1 is MNHNY and CDR2 SVGAGI (reference sequence). Trimming removed 0 bases at V and 0 bases at J, with 12 bases between. The CDR3 is 16 residues long. The CDR3 spells CASSYSFFLSSYEQYF. CDR3 DNA: TGTGCCAGCAGTTACTCGTTCTTCCTGAGCTCCTACGAGCAGTACTTC.

Only one count was recorded for this clone. The genes are TRBV20-1 and TRBJ2-5; 7 nucleotides match TRBD1. Losses at the gene ends were 5 bases for V and 3 bases for J; bases not matched to a gene: 0. The germline gives CDR1 DFQATT, CDR2 SNEGSKA (reference sequence). The CDR3 has 11 residues. Here the CDR3 DNA reads TGCAGTGCTGGACAGGAAGAGACCCAGTACTTC. Protein product: CSAGQEETQYF.

This CDR3 reads CASSMTGGQAFF. CDR3 in DNA: TGTGCCAGCAGCATGACAGGGGGACAAGCTTTCTTT. V usage is TRBV5-4 and J usage is TRBJ1-1; 9 bases fit TRBD1. The CDR3 sequence is 12 residues long. V lost 4 bases, J lost 9 bases, and 4 bases stayed unmatched. Germline V lookup: CDR1 SGHNT, CDR2 YYREEE (reference sequence). The whole variable domain, filled in from reference TRBV5-4 and TRBJ1-1, reads ETGVTQSPTHLIKTRGQQVTLRCSSQSGHNTVSWYQQALGQGPQFIFQYYREEENGRGNFPPRFSGLQFPNYSSELNVNALELDDSALYLCASSMTGGQAFFGQGTRLTVV.

The chain joins TRBV25-1 to TRBJ1-1; D unclear. Germline V gives CDR1 MGHDK, CDR2 SYGVNS. Trimming stripped 0 bases from V and 4 bases from J, with 0 bases between. The CDR3 sequence is 11 residues long. This CDR3 reads CASSEYTEAFF. CDR3 in DNA: TGTGCCAGCAGTGAATACACTGAAGCTTTCTTT.

V is TRBV28 and J is TRBJ2-3; a weak D match, TRBD2 (5 bases). The CDR3 spans 15 residues. Between the trimmed V and J ends, which lost 3 bases and 6 bases, there was a span of 16 bases. Germline loops: CDR1 MDHEN, CDR2 SYDVKM. CDR3 region: CASSFLLRVGDTQYF. The DNA for the CDR3 is TGTGCCAGCAGTTTTCTGTTGCGGGTGGGGGATACGCAGTATTTT.

The rearrangement links TRBV10-3 to TRBJ1-1, with D unclear. The V end lost 8 bases, the J end lost 1 base, and 17 bases lay between the germline ends. This CDR3 has 15 residues. CDR1 and CDR2 from the germline V gene are ENHRY and SYGVKD. The CDR3 DNA sequence: TGTGCCATCCGGACGGACCGGGGTAGGAACACTGAAGCTTTCTTT. It is translated as CAIRTDRGRNTEAFF.

This chain uses TRBV11-2 with TRBJ1-5, with D unclear. V gave up 2 bases and J gave up 5 bases, with 4 bases separating them. CDR1 SGHAT and CDR2 FQNNGV come from the germline V gene. This CDR3 has 12 residues. This CDR3 reads CASSLTDQPQHF. CDR3 sequence (DNA): TGTGCCAGCAGCTTAACGGATCAGCCCCAGCATTTT.